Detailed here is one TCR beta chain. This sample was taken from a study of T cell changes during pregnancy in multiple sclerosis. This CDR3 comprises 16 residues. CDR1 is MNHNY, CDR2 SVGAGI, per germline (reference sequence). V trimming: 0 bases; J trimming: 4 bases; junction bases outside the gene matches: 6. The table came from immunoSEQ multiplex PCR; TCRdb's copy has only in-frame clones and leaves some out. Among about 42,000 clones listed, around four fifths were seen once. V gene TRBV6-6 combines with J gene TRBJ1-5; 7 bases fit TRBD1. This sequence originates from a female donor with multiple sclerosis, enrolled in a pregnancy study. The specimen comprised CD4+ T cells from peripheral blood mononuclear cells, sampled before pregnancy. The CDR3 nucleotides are TGTGCCAGCAGTTACTCGATCGGACAGGAAAATCAGCCCCAGCATTTT. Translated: CASSYSIGQENQPQHF.